A single sample is the source of the 7 T cell receptor beta chains below, sequenced in a study of CD8 T cells in ankylosing spondylitis. TCRdb ran MiXCR on the 5' RACE reads and lists one entry per CDR3 protein. The sample includes 300,000 to 400,000 distinct CDR3 sequences, about a fifth seen only once; the top ten take 16%. General study results and limits: What appeared characteristic of ankylosing spondylitis blood was a TCR beta motif of seven to nine highly homologous variants.

Their antigens are not known. Sequencing was done on a sample of blood, either unsorted or a sorted T cell fraction (not recorded which). These TCRs come from a male donor with ankylosing spondylitis.

This clonotype was detected many times. The chain employs TRBV27 and TRBJ2-1; 13 bases are a match to TRBD2. V lost 7 bases to trimming and J lost 6 bases; unmatched junction nucleotides: 6. The germline V gene encodes CDR1 MNHEY and CDR2 SMNVEV (reference sequence). The CDR3 is made up of 15 amino acids. The CDR3 reads CASTKGTSGVNEQFF. DNA for the CDR3: TGTGCCAGCACCAAGGGGACTAGCGGGGTCAATGAGCAGTTCTTC.

The chain is built from TRBV12-3 or TRBV12-4 and TRBJ1-2; D possibly corresponds to TRBD1 (6 bases). The CDR3 is 14 amino acids. Trimming shortened V by 1 base and J by 6 bases, and 12 bases separated the two germline ends. In DNA form, the CDR3 reads TGTGCCAGCAGTTTAGACTCCGGGGGCGATGGCTACACCTTC. Encoded protein: CASSLDSGGDGYTF.

The V gene is TRBV20-1, the J gene TRBJ1-1; D ambiguous. The CDR3 length is 14 residues. In germline, CDR1 is DFQATT, CDR2 SNEGSKA (reference sequence). Trimming stripped 6 bases from V and 8 bases from J, with 22 bases between. The CDR3 protein is CSATPGGEPAEAFF. CDR3 DNA: TGCAGTGCCACACCTGGCGGGGAGCCTGCAGAAGCTTTCTTT.

The gene calls are TRBV7-8 and TRBJ1-5; TRBD1 agrees at 7 bases. Trimming removed 4 bases from V and 8 bases from J; junction bases left unmatched: 2. Per the germline V gene, CDR1 is SGHVS and CDR2 is FQNEAQ. The CDR3 length is 12 residues. The DNA for the CDR3 is TGTGCCAGCAGCTCCCAGGGGGAGCCCCAGCATTTT. This encodes CASSSQGEPQHF.

The genes are TRBV2 and TRBJ1-1; 7 bases align to TRBD1. V was pared by 6 bases and J by 4 bases, with 8 bases of the junction left unmatched. Germline values: CDR1 SNHLY, CDR2 FYNNEI. There are 14 residues in the CDR3. The CDR3 nucleotides are TGTGCCAGCAGAGAGGTTAGGGGGCGCACTGAAGCTTTCTTT. Translation gives CASREVRGRTEAFF.

This clonotype was observed a few times. In DNA form, the CDR3 reads TGCGCCAGCAGCACCGGGACTAGAGGCTACGAGCAGTACTTC. Translating gives CASSTGTRGYEQYF. V is TRBV5-1 and J is TRBJ2-7, with TRBD2 matching 8 bases. The CDR3 is 14 residues long. The germline CDR1 and CDR2 sequences are SGHRS and YFSETQ. V trimming: 4 bases; J trimming: 3 bases; junction bases outside the gene matches: 6.

This clonotype turned up a few times. The chain carries TRBV6-5 and TRBJ2-2, with TRBD2 matching 8 bases. This CDR3 has 15 residues. Trimming removed 2 bases from V and 5 bases from J; junction bases left unmatched: 4. Germline loops: CDR1 MNHEY, CDR2 SVGAGI. Written as DNA, the CDR3 is TGTGCCAGCAGTTACGTTAGCGGGATTACCGGGGAGCTGTTTTTT. It specifies CASSYVSGITGELFF.